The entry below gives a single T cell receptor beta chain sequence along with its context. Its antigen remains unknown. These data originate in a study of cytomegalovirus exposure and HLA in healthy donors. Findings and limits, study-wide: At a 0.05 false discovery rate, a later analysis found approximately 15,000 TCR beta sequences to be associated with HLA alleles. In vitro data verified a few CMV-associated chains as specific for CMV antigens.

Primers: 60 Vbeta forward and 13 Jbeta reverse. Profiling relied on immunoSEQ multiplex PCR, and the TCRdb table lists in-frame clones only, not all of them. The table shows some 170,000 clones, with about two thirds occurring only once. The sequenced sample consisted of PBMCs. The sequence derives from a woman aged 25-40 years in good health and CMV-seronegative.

The chain's CDR3 is CASSAPGLELPSSYNEQFF. In nucleotides, the CDR3 is TGTGCCAGCAGTGCCCCGGGACTAGAATTGCCGAGCTCCTACAATGAGCAGTTCTTC. The J gene is TRBJ2-1, the V gene TRBV7-2, with TRBD2 identical over 8 bases. V was clipped by 6 bases and J by 0 bases; unmatched bases: 16. Germline lookup yields CDR1 SGHTA and CDR2 FQGNSA. The CDR3 spans 19 residues.